Shown below are 9 T cell receptor beta chains from a single sample sequenced in a study of T cell changes during pregnancy in multiple sclerosis. Profiling relied on immunoSEQ multiplex PCR, and the TCRdb table lists in-frame clones only, not all of them. Among roughly 93,000 clones listed, approximately 90% were seen once. This sample comprised peripheral blood, obtained in the first trimester of pregnancy. These receptors were taken from a female donor in good health, enrolled as a control in a pregnancy study.

In this sample, this clone turned up a few times. Here the CDR3 reads CATSRDHPPDTF. Written as DNA, the CDR3 is TGTGCCACCAGCAGAGATCACCCCCCAGACACCTTC. The chain carries TRBV15 and TRBJ1-2, with D unclear. V lost 0 bases and J lost 12, with 11 bases in between. Per the germline V gene, CDR1 is LNHNV and CDR2 is YYDKDF (reference sequence). There are 12 residues in the CDR3.

The chain employs TRBV7-2 and TRBJ2-5; TRBD1 matches at 7 bases. Losses at the gene ends were 1 base for V and 5 bases for J; bases not matched to a gene: 4. The germline V gene encodes CDR1 SGHTA and CDR2 FQGNSA. CDR3 length: 14 amino acids. CDR3 region: CASSLDDRAETQYF. For the CDR3, the DNA is TGTGCCAGCAGCTTAGACGACAGGGCGGAGACCCAGTACTTC. Full variable domain (outside the CDR3, taken from reference TRBV7-2 and TRBJ2-5): GAGVSQSPSNKVTEKGKDVELRCDPISGHTALYWYRQSLGQGLEFLIYFQGNSAPDKSGLPSDRFSAERTGGSVSTLTIQRTQQEDSAVYLCASSLDDRAETQYFGPGTRLLVL.

The genes are TRBV2 and TRBJ1-1; 7 bases map to TRBD1. This CDR3 is built from 14 residues. V gave up 3 bases and J gave up 4 bases; unmatched junction bases: 5. CDR1 and CDR2 from the germline V gene are SNHLY and FYNNEI. Written as DNA, the CDR3 is TGTGCCAGCAGTGAGGCTCAGGGGGGCACTGAAGCTTTCTTT. The encoded protein is CASSEAQGGTEAFF.

This chain connects TRBV6-5 to TRBJ2-7; D is undetermined. The CDR3 contains 14 residues. V was cut by 0 bases and J by 1 base, with 7 bases left in between. CDR1 is MNHEY, CDR2 SVGAGI, per germline. The CDR3 coding sequence is TGTGCCAGCAGTTACTCGTTCAGTTCCTACGAGCAGTACTTC. Protein sequence: CASSYSFSSYEQYF.

V is TRBV28 and J is TRBJ2-3; maybe TRBD2 (5 bases). The germline CDR1 and CDR2 sequences are MDHEN and SYDVKM. V was clipped by 9 bases and J by 2 bases, with 9 bases between them. The CDR3 is made up of 12 amino acids. DNA of the CDR3: TGTGCCAGATCGGGAAACACAGATACGCAGTATTTT. Protein: CARSGNTDTQYF. The full variable domain, its missing parts supplied by reference TRBV28 and TRBJ2-3, is DVKVTQSSRYLVKRTGEKVFLECVQDMDHENMFWYRQDPGLGLRLIYFSYDVKMKEKGDIPEGYSVSREKKERFSLILESASTNQTSMYLCARSGNTDTQYFGPGTRLTVL.

This chain uses TRBV6-5 with TRBJ2-7; 7 bases agree with TRBD1. CDR1 and CDR2 from the germline V gene are MNHEY and SVGAGI. The trim removed 2 bases at V and 0 bases at J, leaving 1 base unmatched. This CDR3 has 14 residues. CDR3 nucleotide sequence: TGTGCCAGCAGTTACGGGGACAGCTCCTACGAGCAGTACTTC. It translates to CASSYGDSSYEQYF.

The chain links TRBV5-4 to TRBJ1-2, with 9 bases that match TRBD1. V shed 6 bases and J 6 bases; nucleotides not matched to a gene: 6. The germline gives CDR1 SGHNT, CDR2 YYREEE (reference sequence). The CDR3 extends over 13 amino acids. The CDR3 here is CASTTQGANGYTF. The CDR3 DNA reads TGTGCCAGCACCACACAGGGGGCGAATGGCTACACCTTC. Full variable domain (remainder filled in from reference TRBV5-4 and TRBJ1-2): ETGVTQSPTHLIKTRGQQVTLRCSSQSGHNTVSWYQQALGQGPQFIFQYYREEENGRGNFPPRFSGLQFPNYSSELNVNALELDDSALYLCASTTQGANGYTFGSGTRLTVV.

In DNA, the CDR3 is TGTGCCATCAGTGATAGGACAGCCCAGACCGGGTACGAGCAGTACTTC. This gives the protein CAISDRTAQTGYEQYF. This chain connects TRBV10-3 to TRBJ2-7, with D perhaps TRBD1 (6 bases). Germline assignment: CDR1 ENHRY and CDR2 SYGVKD. CDR3 length: 16 residues. V lost 3 bases to trimming and J lost 4 bases, with 19 bases between them.

The chain has TRBV5-5 and TRBJ2-7, with D perhaps matching TRBD2 (6 bases). Germline V gene data show CDR1 as SGHKS and CDR2 as YYEKEE (reference sequence). The CDR3 contains 14 residues. V lost 1 base to trimming and J lost 0 bases, with 8 bases between them. The CDR3 loop is CASSLSGYSYEQYF. As DNA, the CDR3 is TGTGCCAGCAGCTTGAGCGGGTACTCCTACGAGCAGTACTTC.